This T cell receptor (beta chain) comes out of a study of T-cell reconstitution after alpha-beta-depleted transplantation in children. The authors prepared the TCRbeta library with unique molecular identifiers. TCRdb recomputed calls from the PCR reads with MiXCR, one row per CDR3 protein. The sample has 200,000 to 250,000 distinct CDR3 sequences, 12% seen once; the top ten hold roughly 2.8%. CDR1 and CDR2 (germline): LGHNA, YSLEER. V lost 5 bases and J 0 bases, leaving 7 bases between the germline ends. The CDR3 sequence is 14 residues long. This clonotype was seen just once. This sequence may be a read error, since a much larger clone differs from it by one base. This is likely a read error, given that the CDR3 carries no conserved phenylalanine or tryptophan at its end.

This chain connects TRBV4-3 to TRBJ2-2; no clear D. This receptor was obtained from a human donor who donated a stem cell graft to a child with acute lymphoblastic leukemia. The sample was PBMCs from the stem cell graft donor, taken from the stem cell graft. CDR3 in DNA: TGCGCCAGCAGCATATCCACGAACACCGGGGAGCTGTTTTTG. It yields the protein CASSISTNTGELFL.